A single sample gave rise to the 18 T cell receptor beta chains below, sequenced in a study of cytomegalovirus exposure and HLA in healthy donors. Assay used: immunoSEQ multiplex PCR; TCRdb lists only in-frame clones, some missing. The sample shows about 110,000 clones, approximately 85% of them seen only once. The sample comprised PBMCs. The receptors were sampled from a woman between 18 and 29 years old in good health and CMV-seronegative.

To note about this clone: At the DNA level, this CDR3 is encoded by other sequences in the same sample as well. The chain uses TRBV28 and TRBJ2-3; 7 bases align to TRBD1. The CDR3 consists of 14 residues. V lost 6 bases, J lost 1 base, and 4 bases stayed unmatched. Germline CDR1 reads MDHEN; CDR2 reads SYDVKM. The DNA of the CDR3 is TGTGCCAGCAGCCCGACAGGGCGCACAGATACGCAGTATTTT. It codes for CASSPTGRTDTQYF.

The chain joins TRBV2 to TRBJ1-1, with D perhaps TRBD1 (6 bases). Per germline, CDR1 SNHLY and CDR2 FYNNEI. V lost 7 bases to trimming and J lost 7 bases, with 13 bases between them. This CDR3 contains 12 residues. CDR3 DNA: TGTGCCAGCAAGGGGGGGCGAGATGAAGCTTTCTTT. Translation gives CASKGGRDEAFF.

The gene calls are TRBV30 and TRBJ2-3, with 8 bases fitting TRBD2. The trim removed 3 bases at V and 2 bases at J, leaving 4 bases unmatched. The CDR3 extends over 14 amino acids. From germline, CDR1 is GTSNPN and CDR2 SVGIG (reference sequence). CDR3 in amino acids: CAWSGGAVTDTQYF. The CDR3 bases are TGTGCCTGGAGCGGGGGGGCCGTCACAGATACGCAGTATTTT.

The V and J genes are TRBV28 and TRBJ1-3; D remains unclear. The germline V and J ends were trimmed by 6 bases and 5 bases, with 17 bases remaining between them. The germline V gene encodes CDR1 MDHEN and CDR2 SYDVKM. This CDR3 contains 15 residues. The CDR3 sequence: CASSGSGNSRNTIYF. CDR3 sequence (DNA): TGTGCCAGCAGCGGGAGCGGGAACAGTAGAAACACCATATATTTT.

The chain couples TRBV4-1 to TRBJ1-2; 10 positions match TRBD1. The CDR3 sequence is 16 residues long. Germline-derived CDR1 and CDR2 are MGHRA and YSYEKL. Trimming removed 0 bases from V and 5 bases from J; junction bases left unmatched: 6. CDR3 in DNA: TGCGCCAGCAGCCAAGACTACGGGACAGGGGTTTATGGCTACACCTTC. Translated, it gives CASSQDYGTGVYGYTF.

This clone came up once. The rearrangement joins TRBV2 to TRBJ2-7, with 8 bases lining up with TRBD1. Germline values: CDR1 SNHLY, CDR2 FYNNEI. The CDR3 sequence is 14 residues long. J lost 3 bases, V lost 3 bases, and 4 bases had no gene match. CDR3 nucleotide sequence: TGTGCCAGCAGTGAGACAGGGGAAAACTACGAGCAGTACTTC. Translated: CASSETGENYEQYF.

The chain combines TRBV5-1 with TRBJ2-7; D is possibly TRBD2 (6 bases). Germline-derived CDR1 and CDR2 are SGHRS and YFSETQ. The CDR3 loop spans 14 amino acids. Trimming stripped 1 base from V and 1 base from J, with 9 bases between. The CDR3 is CASSLWGTSYEQYF. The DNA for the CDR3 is TGCGCCAGCAGCTTGTGGGGGACTTCCTACGAGCAGTACTTC.

The CDR3 coding sequence is TGTGCCAGCAGCTTGGGGACTGAAAATTATAATTCACCCCTCCACTTT. It encodes CASSLGTENYNSPLHF. The chain has TRBV11-2 and TRBJ1-6, with D perhaps TRBD1 (5 bases). Trimming shortened V by 3 bases and J by 4 bases, and 13 bases separated the two germline ends. This CDR3 contains 16 residues. Germline lookup yields CDR1 SGHAT and CDR2 FQNNGV.

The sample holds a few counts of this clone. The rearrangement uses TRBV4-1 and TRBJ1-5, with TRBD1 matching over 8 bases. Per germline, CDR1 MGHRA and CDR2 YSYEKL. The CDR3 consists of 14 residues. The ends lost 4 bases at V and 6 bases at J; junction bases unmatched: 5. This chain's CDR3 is CASSPWTGSQPQHF. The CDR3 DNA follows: TGCGCCAGCAGCCCCTGGACAGGGAGTCAGCCCCAGCATTTT.

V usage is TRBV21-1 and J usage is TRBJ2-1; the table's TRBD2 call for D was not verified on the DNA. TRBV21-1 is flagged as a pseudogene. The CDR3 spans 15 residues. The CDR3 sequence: CANCPAGGSYNEQFF. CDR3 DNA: TGTGCCAATTGCCCAGCGGGGGGCTCTTACAATGAGCAGTTCTTC.

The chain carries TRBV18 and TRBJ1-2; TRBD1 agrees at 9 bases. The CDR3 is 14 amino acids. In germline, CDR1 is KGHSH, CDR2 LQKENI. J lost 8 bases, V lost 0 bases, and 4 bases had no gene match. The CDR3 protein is CASSPPGQGVGYTF. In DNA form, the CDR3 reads TGTGCCAGCTCACCACCGGGACAGGGAGTCGGCTACACCTTC. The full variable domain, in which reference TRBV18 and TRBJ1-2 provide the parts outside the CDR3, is NAGVMQNPRHLVRRRGQEARLRCSPMKGHSHVYWYRQLPEEGLKFMVYLQKENIIDESGMPKERFSAEFPKEGPSILRIQQVVRGDSAAYFCASSPPGQGVGYTFGSGTRLTVV.

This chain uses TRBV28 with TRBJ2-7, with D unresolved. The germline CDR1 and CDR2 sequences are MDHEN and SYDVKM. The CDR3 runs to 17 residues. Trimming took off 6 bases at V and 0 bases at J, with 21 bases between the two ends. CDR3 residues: CASSPAPGLTFSYEQYF. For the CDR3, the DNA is TGTGCCAGCAGCCCCGCCCCAGGTCTTACTTTCTCCTACGAGCAGTACTTC. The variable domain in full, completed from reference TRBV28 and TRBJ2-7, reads DVKVTQSSRYLVKRTGEKVFLECVQDMDHENMFWYRQDPGLGLRLIYFSYDVKMKEKGDIPEGYSVSREKKERFSLILESASTNQTSMYLCASSPAPGLTFSYEQYFGPGTRLTVT.

CDR3 DNA sequence: TGTGCCAGCAGCTCCCCTGGCCAGTCCAACTACGAGCAGTACTTC. Its translation: CASSSPGQSNYEQYF. V is TRBV7-8 and J is TRBJ2-7; no clear D gene. V lost 4 bases, J lost 3 bases, and 16 bases lay in between. Per germline, CDR1 SGHVS and CDR2 FQNEAQ. CDR3 length equals 15 residues.

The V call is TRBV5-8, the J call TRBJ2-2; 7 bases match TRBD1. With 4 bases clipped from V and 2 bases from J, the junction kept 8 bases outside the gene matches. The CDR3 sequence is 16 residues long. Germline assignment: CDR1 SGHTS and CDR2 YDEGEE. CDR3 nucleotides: TGTGCCAGCAGCCCACCAGGGGGATTCAACACCGGGGAGCTGTTTTTT. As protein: CASSPPGGFNTGELFF. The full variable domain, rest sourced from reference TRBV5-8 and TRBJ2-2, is EAGVTQSPTHLIKTRGQQATLRCSPISGHTSVYWYQQALGLGLQFLLWYDEGEERNRGNFPPRFSGRQFPNYSSELNVNALELEDSALYLCASSPPGGFNTGELFFGEGSRLTVL.

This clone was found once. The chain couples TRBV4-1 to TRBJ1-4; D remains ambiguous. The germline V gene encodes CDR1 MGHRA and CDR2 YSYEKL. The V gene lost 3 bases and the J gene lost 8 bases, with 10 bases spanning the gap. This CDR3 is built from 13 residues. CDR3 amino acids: CASSQRVREKLFF. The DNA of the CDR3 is TGCGCCAGCAGCCAGAGGGTACGGGAAAAACTGTTTTTT.

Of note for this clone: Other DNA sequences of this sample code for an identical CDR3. CDR3 residues: CASSPGTENSPLHF. DNA of the CDR3: TGTGCCAGCAGTCCCGGGACAGAAAATTCACCCCTCCACTTT. This sequence joins TRBV27 and TRBJ1-6, with 7 bases that match TRBD1. CDR1 MNHEY and CDR2 SMNVEV come from the germline V gene (reference sequence). V was pared by 5 bases and J by 7 bases, with 5 bases of the junction left unmatched. This CDR3 is built from 14 residues.

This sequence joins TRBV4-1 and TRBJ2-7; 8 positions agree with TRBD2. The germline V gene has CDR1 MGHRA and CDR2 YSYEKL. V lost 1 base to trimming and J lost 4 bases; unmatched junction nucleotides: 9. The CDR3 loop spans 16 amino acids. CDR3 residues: CASSQARGRGDYEQYF. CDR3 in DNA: TGCGCCAGCAGCCAAGCGAGAGGGCGGGGGGATTACGAGCAGTACTTC.

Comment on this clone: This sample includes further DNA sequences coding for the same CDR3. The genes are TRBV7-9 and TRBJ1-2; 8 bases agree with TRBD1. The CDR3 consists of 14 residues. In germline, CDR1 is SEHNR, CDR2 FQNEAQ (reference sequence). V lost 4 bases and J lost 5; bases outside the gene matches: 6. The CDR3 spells CASSSGQGGYGYTF. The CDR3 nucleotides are TGTGCCAGCAGCTCAGGACAGGGTGGTTATGGCTACACCTTC.